This TCR beta chain emerged from a study of T cell responses to AZD1222 COVID-19 vaccine. Analysis merged second doses at about 4 or about 12 weeks. Profiling relied on immunoSEQ multiplex PCR, and the TCRdb table lists in-frame clones only, not all of them. The sample lists roughly 180,000 clones; roughly nine tenths were seen once. V shed 6 bases and J shed 4 bases, with 8 bases lying between them. The CDR3 extends over 12 amino acids. Study-level results: Clonal diversity was possibly underestimated, and white British individuals and females predominated among donors. Just a handful of AZD1222 recipients were seropositive at baseline. Repertoire collection took place solely once the T cell response had peaked.

A note on this clone: Its specificity is unknown.

This specimen consisted of peripheral blood, obtained 28 days after the second AZD1222 dose. V is TRBV12-3 or TRBV12-4 and J is TRBJ2-3; no clear D gene. This receptor was identified in an adult who received the AZD1222 COVID-19 vaccine. Here the CDR3 DNA reads TGTGCCAGCAGCCTAGTAGCAGATACGCAGTATTTT. The encoded protein is CASSLVADTQYF.